A selection of T cell receptor beta chains follows, all from one sample in a study of T cell responses to AZD1222 COVID-19 vaccine. Repertoires were generated with immunoSEQ multiplex PCR, while TCRdb's copy carries only in-frame clones and drops some. This sample has over 120,000 clones, with about nine tenths found just once. Specimen: peripheral blood, collected 28 days after the second AZD1222 dose. These receptor sequences come from an adult who received the AZD1222 COVID-19 vaccine. Both conserved end residues are part of each CDR3. Fields, in order: D gene, V gene, clone size, J gene, CDR3 DNA, CDR3 protein. D genes are given only for firm matches. The size field is filled for only some rows; it gives once, few, many or a size class.

D gene: -; V gene: TRBV27; clone size: -; J gene: TRBJ1-2; CDR3 DNA: TGTGCCAGCAGTTTAAGTCCCCCAGCTAACTATGGCTACACCTTC; CDR3 protein: CASSLSPPANYGYTF
D gene: -; V gene: TRBV6-2/TRBV6-3; clone size: -; J gene: TRBJ1-1; CDR3 DNA: TGTGCCAGCAGTGTTATGGGCGGGGGGACTGAAGCTTTCTTT; CDR3 protein: CASSVMGGGTEAFF
D gene: -; V gene: TRBV4-1; clone size: -; J gene: TRBJ1-3; CDR3 DNA: TGCGCCAGCAGCCAAGATACGGCTTACGCTTCTGGAAACACCATATATTTT; CDR3 protein: CASSQDTAYASGNTIYF
D gene: -; V gene: TRBV9; clone size: -; J gene: TRBJ1-5; CDR3 DNA: TGTGCCAGCTCAGCGGGGGCTTCCAATCAGCCCCAGCATTTT; CDR3 protein: CASSAGASNQPQHF
D gene: TRBD1; V gene: TRBV27; clone size: once; J gene: TRBJ2-5; CDR3 DNA: TGTGCCAGCAGTTCGCCCCTCGGGACAGGGAGCAAAGAGACCCAGTACTTC; CDR3 protein: CASSSPLGTGSKETQYF
D gene: -; V gene: TRBV28; clone size: once; J gene: TRBJ1-2; CDR3 DNA: TGTGCCAGCAGACGGACGAACGTATATGGCTACACCTTC; CDR3 protein: CASRRTNVYGYTF
D gene: TRBD1; V gene: TRBV9; clone size: -; J gene: TRBJ2-2; CDR3 DNA: TGTGCCAGCAGCGCAGGGGGCCCGGGAACCGGGGAGCTGTTTTTT; CDR3 protein: CASSAGGPGTGELFF
D gene: -; V gene: TRBV6-5; clone size: few; J gene: TRBJ2-1; CDR3 DNA: TGTGCCAGCAGCGACAGAGCCTCCTACAATGAGCAGTTCTTC; CDR3 protein: CASSDRASYNEQFF
D gene: TRBD2; V gene: TRBV7-2; clone size: few; J gene: TRBJ2-5; CDR3 DNA: TGTGCCAGCAGCTTAGGGGGACTAGAAGAGACCCAGTACTTC; CDR3 protein: CASSLGGLEETQYF
D gene: TRBD2; V gene: TRBV27; clone size: -; J gene: TRBJ2-6; CDR3 DNA: TGTGCCAGCAGTCCCCCGACTAGCGGGAGGCTCTCTGGGGCCAACGTCCTGACTTTC; CDR3 protein: CASSPPTSGRLSGANVLTF
D gene: -; V gene: TRBV6-4; clone size: -; J gene: TRBJ2-7; CDR3 DNA: TGTGCCAGCAGTGACGCGATTAGGGAGCCCTACGAGCAGTACTTC; CDR3 protein: CASSDAIREPYEQYF
D gene: -; V gene: TRBV24-1; clone size: -; J gene: TRBJ1-2; CDR3 DNA: TGTGCCACCAGTCCCCAGGGTAACTATGGCTACACCTTC; CDR3 protein: CATSPQGNYGYTF
D gene: TRBD1; V gene: TRBV19; clone size: -; J gene: TRBJ2-7; CDR3 DNA: TGTGCCAGTAGTAGTCGACAGGGCGACGAGCAGTACTTC; CDR3 protein: CASSSRQGDEQYF
D gene: -; V gene: TRBV4-2; clone size: -; J gene: TRBJ2-3; CDR3 DNA: TGTGCCAGCAGTCCAGAGGACCGCGTGTGGGCAGATACGCAGTATTTT; CDR3 protein: CASSPEDRVWADTQYF
D gene: -; V gene: TRBV2; clone size: -; J gene: TRBJ2-2; CDR3 DNA: TGTGCCAGCACGGACACCGGGGAGCTGTTTTTT; CDR3 protein: CASTDTGELFF
D gene: TRBD1; V gene: TRBV27; clone size: once; J gene: TRBJ1-2; CDR3 DNA: TGTGCCAGCAGTAAAATCCGGGACAGGGGGCAAGGCTACACCTTC; CDR3 protein: CASSKIRDRGQGYTF
D gene: TRBD2; V gene: TRBV9; clone size: -; J gene: TRBJ2-1; CDR3 DNA: TGTGCCAGCGGGGAGCGGGAGTCGTACAATGAGCAGTTCTTC; CDR3 protein: CASGERESYNEQFF
D gene: -; V gene: TRBV5-1; clone size: -; J gene: TRBJ1-2; CDR3 DNA: TGCGCCAGCAGCTTCCTGTCCCCAGGGGCGCGGAACTATGGCTACACCTTC; CDR3 protein: CASSFLSPGARNYGYTF
D gene: -; V gene: TRBV11-3; clone size: -; J gene: TRBJ2-3; CDR3 DNA: TGTGCCAGCAGCACCCGACAGCAGAGCACAGATACGCAGTATTTT; CDR3 protein: CASSTRQQSTDTQYF
D gene: -; V gene: TRBV3-1/TRBV3-2; clone size: -; J gene: TRBJ2-1; CDR3 DNA: TGTGCCAGCAGCCAAGAGGGGATAGCCATAACTACGATCTCCTACAATGAGCAGTTCTTC; CDR3 protein: CASSQEGIAITTISYNEQFF
D gene: -; V gene: TRBV4-3; clone size: -; J gene: TRBJ2-2; CDR3 DNA: TGCGCCAGCAGCCAGGGGGGGGCGAAGAACACCGGGGAGCTGTTTTTT; CDR3 protein: CASSQGGAKNTGELFF
D gene: -; V gene: TRBV19; clone size: -; J gene: TRBJ2-3; CDR3 DNA: TGTGCCAGTAGTCCCCCAACTGGAGGGGACACAGATACGCAGTATTTT; CDR3 protein: CASSPPTGGDTDTQYF
D gene: TRBD2; V gene: TRBV7-9; clone size: -; J gene: TRBJ2-2; CDR3 DNA: TGTGCCAGCAGCCCTACCGGGACTAGTAACGGGGAGCTGTTTTTT; CDR3 protein: CASSPTGTSNGELFF
D gene: -; V gene: TRBV19; clone size: -; J gene: TRBJ2-1; CDR3 DNA: TGTGCCAGTAGTATGGGCTCCCTGGGGGGCTACAATGAGCAGTTCTTC; CDR3 protein: CASSMGSLGGYNEQFF
D gene: TRBD2; V gene: TRBV5-1; clone size: -; J gene: TRBJ2-5; CDR3 DNA: TGCGCCAGCAGCTTGGCGCCTGGACTAGCGGGAGGTTTAGAGACCCAGTACTTC; CDR3 protein: CASSLAPGLAGGLETQYF
D gene: -; V gene: TRBV3-1/TRBV3-2; clone size: -; J gene: TRBJ1-2; CDR3 DNA: TGTGCCAGCAGTCAGGGACTGGACTATGGCTACACCTTC; CDR3 protein: CASSQGLDYGYTF
D gene: TRBD1; V gene: TRBV30; clone size: -; J gene: TRBJ1-2; CDR3 DNA: TGTGCCTGGAGTGACGGGACAGTCGGAGGCTACACCTTC; CDR3 protein: CAWSDGTVGGYTF
D gene: -; V gene: TRBV7-2; clone size: -; J gene: TRBJ1-1; CDR3 DNA: TGTGCCAGCAGTCCCGGGGGCCCAAACATGAACACTGAAGCTTTCTTT; CDR3 protein: CASSPGGPNMNTEAFF
D gene: TRBD1; V gene: TRBV28; clone size: -; J gene: TRBJ1-5; CDR3 DNA: TGTGCCAGCAGTTCCCTTTGGGACAGGGAGGGGGGAATTAATCAGCCCCAGCATTTT; CDR3 protein: CASSSLWDREGGINQPQHF
D gene: -; V gene: TRBV2; clone size: -; J gene: TRBJ1-1; CDR3 DNA: TGTGCCAGCCAGGGGTCTATGAACACTGAAGCTTTCTTT; CDR3 protein: CASQGSMNTEAFF
D gene: TRBD2; V gene: TRBV5-1; clone size: -; J gene: TRBJ2-1; CDR3 DNA: TGCGCCAGCAGCTCCTGGACTAGCGGGAGTAATGAGCAGTTCTTC; CDR3 protein: CASSSWTSGSNEQFF